The clone carrying this T cell receptor beta chain appeared once. The sample comes from a study of control samples from healthy donors and cancer patients. Some clones are missing from TCRdb's copy, which holds only in-frame ones; the method was immunoSEQ multiplex PCR. Seen here are more than 140,000 clones, 85% to 95% observed once, and the top ten hold approximately 14%. The specimen was blood. This clonotype originated in a man aged 40-49 years in good health.

The CDR3 here is CATSDQDRPYEQYF. DNA for the CDR3: TGTGCCACCAGTGACCAAGACAGGCCCTACGAGCAGTACTTC. J is TRBJ2-7 and V is TRBV24-1, with D possibly TRBD1 on 6 matching bases. CDR1 is KGHDR, CDR2 SFDVKD, per germline. The CDR3 is 14 residues long. The ends were cut back, 4 bases at V and 2 bases at J, with 11 bases in the middle.